This TCR beta chain was captured in a study of blood T cell repertoires in COVID-19. Turning to the study itself: COVID-19 samples collected from the United States, Italy and Spain covered acute and convalescent phases. Sources were T cells, B-cell-depleted T cells, or PBMCs; the material itself was cDNA or gDNA.

Original handling: How many nucleated cells were present was estimated from reference gene primer amplification. The assay was immunoSEQ multiplex PCR, and TCRdb's table has in-frame clones only and misses some. For V, J and clone size, that table is used; D and trimming come from the DNA. The sample shows roughly 32,000 clones, 88% of them seen only once. CDR1 and CDR2 from the germline V gene are SGHNT and YENEEA. With 5 bases removed from V and 11 bases from J, the gap between germline ends came to 12 bases. The CDR3 has 12 amino acids. The specimen was peripheral blood. This chain connects TRBV11-3 to TRBJ2-2; possible D gene TRBD1, 5 bases. The sequence derives from a human donor in a cohort sampled during active COVID-19. Written as DNA, the CDR3 is TGTGCCAGCAGCCCCGGACACGACGAGCTGTTTTTT. Protein sequence: CASSPGHDELFF.